These 12 T cell receptor beta chains share one sample of origin, sequenced in a study of radiotherapy plus CTLA-4 blockade in lung cancer. Sequencing used immunoSEQ multiplex PCR; TCRdb keeps in-frame clones, though not all of them. Counted here are over 60,000 clones, 87% occurring once; the ten biggest clones make up 40%. This material consisted of peripheral blood, taken from a patient treated with radiotherapy plus ipilimumab. The source of these receptors is a human donor with non-small cell lung cancer that progressed on radiotherapy plus ipilimumab.

J is TRBJ2-2 and V is TRBV9; unclear D gene. V lost 2 bases and J 0 bases, leaving 5 bases between the germline ends. The CDR3 is made up of 14 amino acids. Germline values: CDR1 SGDLS, CDR2 YYNGEE. CDR3 nucleotide sequence: TGTGCCAGCAGCGTGGATACGAACACCGGGGAGCTGTTTTTT. Its protein product is CASSVDTNTGELFF.

V is TRBV27 and J is TRBJ2-7; 7 bases align to TRBD1. From germline, CDR1 is MNHEY and CDR2 SMNVEV (reference sequence). V dropped 3 bases and J dropped 4; count of bases not matched to a gene: 6. The CDR3 length is 14 residues. DNA of the CDR3: TGTGCCAGCAGTTTGACAGGGACGATGTACGAGCAGTACTTC. Protein sequence: CASSLTGTMYEQYF.

The rearrangement joins TRBV4-1 to TRBJ2-1; the match to TRBD2 covers 11 bases. Germline V gene sequence: CDR1 MGHRA, CDR2 YSYEKL. There are 15 residues in the CDR3. V gave up 3 bases and J gave up 10 bases; unmatched junction bases: 8. The CDR3 sequence: CASSHAPGLAEEQFF. The CDR3 region has the DNA TGCGCCAGCAGCCATGCACCGGGACTAGCGGAGGAGCAGTTCTTC.

The chain recombines TRBV29-1 with TRBJ2-5, with D hard to call. Germline V lookup: CDR1 SQVTM, CDR2 ANQGSEA. The V and J ends lost 6 bases and 1 base respectively, with 12 bases between them. The CDR3 sequence is 13 residues long. CDR3 bases: TGCAGCGTCGCAAGTACCCCCCAAGAGACCCAGTACTTC. Amino acids: CSVASTPQETQYF. Full variable domain (remainder filled in from reference TRBV29-1 and TRBJ2-5): SAVISQKPSRDICQRGTSLTIQCQVDSQVTMMFWYRQQPGQSLTLIATANQGSEATYESGFVIDKFPISRPNLTFSTLTVSNMSPEDSSIYLCSVASTPQETQYFGPGTRLLVL.

For the CDR3, the DNA is TGTGCCAGCAGGAGGGGGGAGACCCAGTACTTC. Its protein product is CASRRGETQYF. This rearrangement joins TRBV6-5 to TRBJ2-5, with TRBD1 as a possible D gene (6 bases). The V gene lost 6 bases and the J gene lost 5 bases, with 7 bases spanning the gap. The CDR3 sequence is 11 residues long. CDR1 is MNHEY and CDR2 is SVGAGI in the germline V gene.

The rearrangement joins TRBV9 to TRBJ1-4, with 7 nucleotides matching TRBD1. Germline V gives CDR1 SGDLS, CDR2 YYNGEE. Trimming cost V 1 base and J 8 bases; bases outside gene matches: 5. This CDR3 has 14 residues. The CDR3 DNA sequence: TGTGCCAGCAGCGTAACAGGGGATGGCGAAAAACTGTTTTTT. Translating it yields CASSVTGDGEKLFF.

This clone appeared once. This chain links TRBV4-2 with TRBJ1-2, with TRBD1 matching 8 bases. V gave up 2 bases and J gave up 8 bases; unmatched junction bases: 13. This CDR3 region has 16 residues. CDR1 and CDR2 (germline): LGHNA, YNFKEQ. The CDR3 DNA is TGTGCCAGCAGCCAAAGTTTGGCCAGGGGGCTTGACGGCTACACCTTC. This sequence encodes CASSQSLARGLDGYTF.

The chain carries TRBV5-1 and TRBJ2-3; D is perhaps TRBD2 (6 bases). There are 18 residues in the CDR3. The V gene's germline CDR1 is SGHRS and CDR2 YFSETQ. V lost 5 bases, J lost 4 bases, and 26 bases lay in between. The CDR3 DNA follows: TGCGCCAGCAGATCTAAACGGTCTAGCGCAATAGAGGCAGATACGCAGTATTTT. This codes for CASRSKRSSAIEADTQYF.

Notes on this clone: Other nucleotide sequences from this sample produce the same CDR3. The J gene is TRBJ2-1, the V gene TRBV5-1, with D tentatively TRBD2 (7 bases). Germline lookup yields CDR1 SGHRS and CDR2 YFSETQ. V was shortened by 0 bases and J by 8 bases, with 15 bases between the two germline ends. The CDR3 loop spans 15 amino acids. The CDR3 nucleotides read TGCGCCAGCAGCTTGGGGGGAGGGGGTGCGGATGAGCAGTTCTTC. Encoded protein: CASSLGGGGADEQFF. The full variable domain, rest sourced from reference TRBV5-1 and TRBJ2-1, is KAGVTQTPRYLIKTRGQQVTLSCSPISGHRSVSWYQQTPGQGLQFLFEYFSETQRNKGNFPGRFSGRQFSNSRSEMNVSTLELGDSALYLCASSLGGGGADEQFFGPGTRLTVL.

The chain carries TRBV7-9 and TRBJ1-3; D call uncertain. Germline lookup yields CDR1 SEHNR and CDR2 FQNEAQ (reference sequence). The V end lost 0 bases, the J end lost 0 bases, and 15 bases lay between the germline ends. The CDR3 consists of 18 residues. CDR3 DNA sequence: TGTGCCAGCAGCTTAGCGGACCCGCGACTGAGCTCTGGAAACACCATATATTTT. Residues: CASSLADPRLSSGNTIYF.

This clone was detected only a few times. This sequence joins TRBV7-9 and TRBJ1-2; D remains unclear. The CDR3 covers 14 residues. From germline, CDR1 is SEHNR and CDR2 FQNEAQ (reference sequence). The V gene lost 4 bases and the J gene lost 4 bases, with 13 bases spanning the gap. The CDR3 loop is CASSSDVIFYGYTF. The CDR3 DNA sequence: TGTGCCAGCAGCTCGGACGTAATTTTCTATGGCTACACCTTC.

The rearrangement uses TRBV10-3 and TRBJ1-5; TRBD1 matches at 8 bases. In germline, CDR1 is ENHRY, CDR2 SYGVKD. V lost 2 bases and J lost 5; bases outside the gene matches: 11. This CDR3 is built from 17 residues. The CDR3, as DNA: TGTGCCATCAGTGAGCCGGAAGGACAGGGCGTTTATCAGCCCCAGCATTTT. Its translation is CAISEPEGQGVYQPQHF.